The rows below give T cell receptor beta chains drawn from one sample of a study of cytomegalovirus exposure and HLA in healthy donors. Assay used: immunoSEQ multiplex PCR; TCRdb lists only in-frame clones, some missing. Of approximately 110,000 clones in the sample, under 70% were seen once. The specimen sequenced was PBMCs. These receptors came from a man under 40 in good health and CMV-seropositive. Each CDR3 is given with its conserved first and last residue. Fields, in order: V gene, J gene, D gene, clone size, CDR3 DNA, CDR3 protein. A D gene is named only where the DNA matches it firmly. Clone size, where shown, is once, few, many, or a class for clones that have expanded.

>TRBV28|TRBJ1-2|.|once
TGTGCCAGCAGCCTCAACTTGGCGCGGTATGGCTACACCTTC
CASSLNLARYGYTF
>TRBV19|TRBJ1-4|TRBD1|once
TGTGCCAGTAGTATGACAGGGGATGGTAATGAAAAACTGTTTTTT
CASSMTGDGNEKLFF
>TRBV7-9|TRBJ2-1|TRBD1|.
TGTGCCAGCAGCCCCGCCGGGACACCAGGGGGTTCCTACAATGAGCAGTTCTTC
CASSPAGTPGGSYNEQFF
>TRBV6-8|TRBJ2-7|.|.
TGTGCCAGCAGTTACTCGATTTGGGTGGAGGACTACGAGCAGTACTTC
CASSYSIWVEDYEQYF
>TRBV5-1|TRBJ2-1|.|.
TGCGCCAGCAGCTTGGGGTCACTTCGGGAGCAGTTCTTC
CASSLGSLREQFF
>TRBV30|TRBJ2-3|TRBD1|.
TGTGCCTGGATTTCCCGGGACAGGGTTACAGATACGCAGTATTTT
CAWISRDRVTDTQYF
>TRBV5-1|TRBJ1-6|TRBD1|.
TGCGCCAGCAGCTTGGTGGGACAGCCTACACCCAAGTCACCCCTCCACTTT
CASSLVGQPTPKSPLHF
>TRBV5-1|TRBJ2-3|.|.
TGCGCCAGCAGCTTGGTTCTAGCGAGGGGGCTCACAGATACGCAGTATTTT
CASSLVLARGLTDTQYF
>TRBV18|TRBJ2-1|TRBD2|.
TGTGCCAGCTCACCTCAAGCGGGGGTCTACAATGAGCAGTTCTTC
CASSPQAGVYNEQFF
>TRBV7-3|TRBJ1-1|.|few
TGTGCCAGCAGCCCTCAGTCAGGGTACCACAGAGCTTTCTTT
CASSPQSGYHRAFF
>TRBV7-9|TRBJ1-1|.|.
TGTGCCAGCAGCTTAGGAGGGGGACAAGAAGCTTTCTTT
CASSLGGGQEAFF
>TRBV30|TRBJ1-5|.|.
TGTGCCTGGAGTGGGCAGGGGAATCAGCCCCAGCATTTT
CAWSGQGNQPQHF
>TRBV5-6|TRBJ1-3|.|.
TGTGCCAGCAGTCCCACGGGAGTGAGCTCTGGAAACACCATATATTTT
CASSPTGVSSGNTIYF
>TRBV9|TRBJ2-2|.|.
TGTGCCAGCAGCGCTCCCGGGAACACCGGGGAGCTGTTTTTT
CASSAPGNTGELFF
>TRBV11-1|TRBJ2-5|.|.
TGTGCCAGCAGCCCCAAAAGGAGATCGGAAGAGACCCAGTACTTC
CASSPKRRSEETQYF
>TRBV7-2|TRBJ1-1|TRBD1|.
TGTGCCAGCAGCTTTGGGGGGGACAGGCACGTGTGGGGCACTGAAGCTTTCTTT
CASSFGGDRHVWGTEAFF
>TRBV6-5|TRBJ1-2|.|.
TGTGCCAGCAGTTACTCTGGGGAGGGAGGCTATGGCTACACCTTC
CASSYSGEGGYGYTF
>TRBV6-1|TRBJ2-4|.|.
TGTGCCAGCAGTCGAGCCGGGTCGACCCTGGACATTCAGTACTTC
CASSRAGSTLDIQYF
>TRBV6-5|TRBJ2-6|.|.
TGTGCCAGCAGGAGCTCTGGGGCCAACGTCCTGACTTTC
CASRSSGANVLTF
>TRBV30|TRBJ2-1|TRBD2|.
TGTGCCTGTTTCATGGGAGGGAGGAAGTTCTTC
CACFMGGRKFF
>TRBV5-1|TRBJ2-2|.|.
TGCGCCAGCAACGGGGGTTCGAACACCGGGGAGCTGTTTTTT
CASNGGSNTGELFF
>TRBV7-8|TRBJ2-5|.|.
TGTGCCAGCAAGGGAGAAGAGACCCAGTACTTC
CASKGEETQYF
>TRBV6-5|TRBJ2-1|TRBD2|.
TGTGCCAGCAGTTCTCCGGGACTAGCGGGGAGTCATGAGCAGTTCTTC
CASSSPGLAGSHEQFF
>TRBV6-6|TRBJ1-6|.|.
TGTGCCAGCAGAAGGGACACCACTAATTCACCCCTCCACTTT
CASRRDTTNSPLHF